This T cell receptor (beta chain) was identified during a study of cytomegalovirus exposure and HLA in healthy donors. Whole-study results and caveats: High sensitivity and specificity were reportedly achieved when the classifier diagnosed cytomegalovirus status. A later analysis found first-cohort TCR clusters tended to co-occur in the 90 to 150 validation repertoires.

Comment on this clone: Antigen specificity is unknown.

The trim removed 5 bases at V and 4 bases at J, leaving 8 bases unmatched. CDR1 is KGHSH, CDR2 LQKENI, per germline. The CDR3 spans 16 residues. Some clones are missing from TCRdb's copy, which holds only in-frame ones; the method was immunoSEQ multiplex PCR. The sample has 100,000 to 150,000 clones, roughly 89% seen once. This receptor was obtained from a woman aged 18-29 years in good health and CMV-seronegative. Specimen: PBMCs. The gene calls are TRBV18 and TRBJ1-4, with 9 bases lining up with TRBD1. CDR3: CASSLRTGDHNEKLFF. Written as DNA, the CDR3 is TGTGCCAGCTCATTGCGGACAGGGGATCATAATGAAAAACTGTTTTTT.